Each of the 20 T cell receptor beta chains below was sequenced from the same sample in a study of cytomegalovirus exposure and HLA in healthy donors. The repertoire was sequenced with immunoSEQ multiplex PCR; TCRdb's copy has only in-frame clones and lacks some. The sample holds 250,000 to 400,000 clones, around 90% seen once. The specimen sequenced was PBMCs. Source of these receptors: a man under 40 in good health and CMV-seronegative.

The chain joins TRBV19 to TRBJ1-2, with 9 bases matching TRBD1. The CDR3 extends over 14 amino acids. Germline lookup yields CDR1 LNHDA and CDR2 SQIVND (reference sequence). V dropped 4 bases and J dropped 3; count of bases not matched to a gene: 3. For the CDR3, the DNA is TGTGCCAGTAGTACCGACAGGGGGTACTATGGCTACACCTTC. Translating gives CASSTDRGYYGYTF.

The J gene is TRBJ1-2, the V gene TRBV5-1; D remains unclear. The CDR3 is 13 amino acids. Trimming cost V 4 bases and J 0 bases, with 7 bases left between them. Germline CDR1 and CDR2: SGHRS and YFSETQ. CDR3 sequence reads: CASSLRANYGYTF. CDR3 coding DNA: TGCGCCAGCAGCCTGAGGGCTAACTATGGCTACACCTTC.

V usage is TRBV5-4 and J usage is TRBJ1-6; no definite D call. V was cut by 0 bases and J by 9 bases, with 19 bases left in between. CDR3 length: 17 amino acids. Per germline, CDR1 SGHNT and CDR2 YYREEE (reference sequence). The CDR3 region has the DNA TGTGCCAGCAGCTTGGATGGATCAACCCTTGAGGGTTCACCCCTCCACTTT. Its translation is CASSLDGSTLEGSPLHF. Complete variable domain (other parts from reference TRBV5-4 and TRBJ1-6): ETGVTQSPTHLIKTRGQQVTLRCSSQSGHNTVSWYQQALGQGPQFIFQYYREEENGRGNFPPRFSGLQFPNYSSELNVNALELDDSALYLCASSLDGSTLEGSPLHFGNGTRLTVT.

This chain joins TRBV6-1 and TRBJ1-1; 8 bases are shared with TRBD1. CDR3 size: 15 residues. Germline V gene lookup returns CDR1 MNHNS and CDR2 SASEGT. Trimming at V came to 1 base and at J to 5 bases, leaving 6 bases not matched to a gene. CDR3 amino acids: CASSEVQGARTEAFF. CDR3 coding DNA: TGTGCCAGCAGTGAAGTCCAGGGGGCAAGGACTGAAGCTTTCTTT.

J is TRBJ2-2 and V is TRBV18; 7 nucleotides align to TRBD1. V lost 4 bases and J lost 2; bases outside the gene matches: 4. This CDR3 contains 15 residues. Germline assignment: CDR1 KGHSH and CDR2 LQKENI. The CDR3 bases are TGTGCCAGCTCACGGGACAGAGACAACACCGGGGAGCTGTTTTTT. Protein: CASSRDRDNTGELFF.

The gene calls are TRBV11-2 and TRBJ2-7; TRBD2 agrees at 14 bases. J was trimmed by 3 bases and V by 5 bases; bases with no gene match: 3. This CDR3 has 15 residues. The germline V gene encodes CDR1 SGHAT and CDR2 FQNNGV. The CDR3 is CASSVGLAGVYEQYF. In DNA form, the CDR3 reads TGTGCCAGCAGCGTGGGACTAGCGGGGGTCTACGAGCAGTACTTC.

V usage is TRBV30 and J usage is TRBJ2-7; maybe TRBD2 (5 bases). The germline V gene encodes CDR1 GTSNPN and CDR2 SVGIG (reference sequence). With 4 bases removed from V and 3 bases from J, the gap between germline ends came to 10 bases. This CDR3 is 12 amino acids long. The CDR3 loop is CAWTEGLYEQYF. DNA of the CDR3: TGTGCCTGGACAGAGGGCCTCTACGAGCAGTACTTC.

This sequence joins TRBV12-5 and TRBJ1-6; TRBD1 might be the D (5 bases). Germline values: CDR1 LGHNT, CDR2 FRNRAP. With 3 bases removed from V and 7 bases from J, the gap between germline ends came to 10 bases. This CDR3 contains 14 residues. CDR3 residues: CASGLLEGNSPLHF. The CDR3 DNA is TGTGCTAGTGGTTTACTGGAGGGGAATTCACCCCTCCACTTT.

V usage is TRBV10-3 and J usage is TRBJ2-3; TRBD2 matches 9 bases. The V and J ends lost 6 bases and 0 bases, in that order; junction bases with no gene match: 4. There are 15 residues in the CDR3. Germline V gene sequence: CDR1 ENHRY, CDR2 SYGVKD. The CDR3 sequence is CAISSSGDSTDTQYF. DNA of the CDR3: TGTGCCATCAGCTCTAGCGGGGATAGCACAGATACGCAGTATTTT.

The J gene is TRBJ1-2, the V gene TRBV5-1; TRBD1 matches 11 bases. The CDR3 contains 15 residues. Germline V CDR1 and CDR2: SGHRS, YFSETQ. V was clipped by 2 bases and J by 6 bases; unmatched bases: 6. CDR3 protein: CASSLNGQGADGYTF. CDR3 DNA: TGCGCCAGCAGCTTAAACGGACAGGGGGCTGATGGCTACACCTTC. The full variable domain, in which reference TRBV5-1 and TRBJ1-2 provide the parts outside the CDR3, is KAGVTQTPRYLIKTRGQQVTLSCSPISGHRSVSWYQQTPGQGLQFLFEYFSETQRNKGNFPGRFSGRQFSNSRSEMNVSTLELGDSALYLCASSLNGQGADGYTFGSGTRLTVV.

The chain has TRBV7-9 and TRBJ2-7, with D possibly TRBD1 on 6 matching bases. Per germline, CDR1 SEHNR and CDR2 FQNEAQ (reference sequence). CDR3 size: 13 residues. The V gene lost 3 bases and the J gene lost 4 bases, with 10 bases spanning the gap. CDR3 sequence: CASSLDSPYEQYF. The CDR3 nucleotides read TGTGCCAGCAGCTTGGACAGTCCGTACGAGCAGTACTTC.

V and J are TRBV7-2 and TRBJ2-3; TRBD2 matches 14 bases. V gave up 4 bases and J gave up 2 bases; unmatched junction bases: 5. This CDR3 spans 17 amino acids. The germline V gene has CDR1 SGHTA and CDR2 FQGNSA. The CDR3 loop reads CASSWRTSGGTTDTQYF. The DNA for the CDR3 is TGTGCCAGCAGCTGGCGGACTAGCGGGGGGACCACAGATACGCAGTATTTT.

The V call is TRBV7-8, the J call TRBJ1-1; no reliable D call. V lost 4 bases to trimming and J lost 0 bases, with 12 bases between them. The CDR3 sequence is 15 residues long. Per germline, CDR1 SGHVS and CDR2 FQNEAQ. This CDR3 is CASSSSEGMNTEAFF. The CDR3, as DNA: TGTGCCAGCAGCTCAAGCGAGGGCATGAACACTGAAGCTTTCTTT.

This chain connects TRBV5-1 to TRBJ1-1, with 9 bases aligning to TRBD1. The length of the CDR3 is 14 residues. V gave up 5 bases and J gave up 4 bases; unmatched junction bases: 6. The germline gives CDR1 SGHRS, CDR2 YFSETQ. CDR3 in amino acids: CASRPGQGSTEAFF. CDR3 in DNA: TGCGCCAGCAGGCCTGGACAGGGGAGCACTGAAGCTTTCTTT.

The chain is built from TRBV4-1 and TRBJ2-3; 10 bases fit TRBD2. The CDR3 sequence is 16 residues long. Per the germline V gene, CDR1 is MGHRA and CDR2 is YSYEKL. V shed 2 bases, J shed 2 bases, and the junction held 4 bases outside the gene matches. The CDR3 region has the DNA TGCGCCAGCAGCCAACCCGGGACTAGCGACACAGATACGCAGTATTTT. Amino acid sequence: CASSQPGTSDTDTQYF.

Here the CDR3 reads CASSYSKGYYGYTF. The CDR3 DNA follows: TGTGCCAGCAGTTACTCGAAGGGGTACTATGGCTACACCTTC. The chain has TRBV6-6 and TRBJ1-2; possible D gene TRBD1, 5 bases. Trimming took 0 bases from V and 3 from J, leaving 8 bases between them. The CDR3 has 14 amino acids. Germline assignment: CDR1 MNHNY and CDR2 SVGAGI (reference sequence).

The rearrangement joins TRBV6-6 to TRBJ1-1, with TRBD1 identical over 10 bases. This CDR3 has 14 amino acids. Trimming took 5 bases from V and 6 from J; bases not matched to a gene: 6. CDR1 and CDR2 (germline): MNHNY, SVGAGI (reference sequence). The CDR3 sequence is CASSRGQGEPEAFF. The CDR3 DNA follows: TGTGCCAGCAGTCGCGGACAGGGGGAGCCTGAAGCTTTCTTT.

DNA of the CDR3: TGTGCCAGCAGCCCCGACAGGGTCGGTGGAAACACCATATATTTT. Protein: CASSPDRVGGNTIYF. This chain connects TRBV11-2 to TRBJ1-3; TRBD1 matches at 7 bases. From germline, CDR1 is SGHAT and CDR2 FQNNGV. This CDR3 region has 15 residues. V shed 5 bases, J shed 3 bases, and the junction held 7 bases outside the gene matches.

This chain links TRBV9 with TRBJ2-7, with TRBD1 matching 9 bases. This CDR3 comprises 15 residues. CDR1 and CDR2 from the germline V gene are SGDLS and YYNGEE. Losses at the gene ends were 2 bases for V and 2 bases for J; bases not matched to a gene: 5. CDR3 sequence (DNA): TGTGCCAGCAGCGTGGGACAGGGCGAAACCTACGAGCAGTACTTC. It specifies CASSVGQGETYEQYF. Complete variable domain (other parts from reference TRBV9 and TRBJ2-7): DSGVTQTPKHLITATGQRVTLRCSPRSGDLSVYWYQQSLDQGLQFLIQYYNGEERAKGNILERFSAQQFPDLHSELNLSSLELGDSALYFCASSVGQGETYEQYFGPGTRLTVT.

This clone occurred once. The chain recombines TRBV7-9 with TRBJ2-7, with 10 bases lining up with TRBD2. V gave up 1 base and J gave up 0 bases; unmatched junction bases: 9. The CDR3 runs 18 residues. Germline CDR1 SEHNR, CDR2 FQNEAQ (reference sequence). This CDR3 is CASSLGLAGALNSYEQYF. In DNA, the CDR3 is TGTGCCAGCAGCTTAGGTCTAGCGGGGGCCTTAAACTCCTACGAGCAGTACTTC.